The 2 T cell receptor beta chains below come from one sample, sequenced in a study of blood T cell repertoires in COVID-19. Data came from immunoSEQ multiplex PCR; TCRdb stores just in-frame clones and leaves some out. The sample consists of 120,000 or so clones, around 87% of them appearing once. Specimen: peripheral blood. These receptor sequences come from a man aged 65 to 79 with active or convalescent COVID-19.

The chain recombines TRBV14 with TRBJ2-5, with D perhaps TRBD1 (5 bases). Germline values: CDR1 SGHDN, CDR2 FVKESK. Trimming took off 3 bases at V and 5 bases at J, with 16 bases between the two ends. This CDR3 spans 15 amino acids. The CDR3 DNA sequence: TGTGCCAGCAGCCACGAAAGGGGAATTCGGGAGACCCAGTACTTC. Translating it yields CASSHERGIRETQYF.

In nucleotides, the CDR3 is TGCAGCGTTGAGAGACAGGACAGCCAGGCCTACGAGCAGTACTTC. Its protein product is CSVERQDSQAYEQYF. The chain couples TRBV29-1 to TRBJ2-7; the D gene is possibly TRBD1 (6 bases). The germline gives CDR1 SQVTM, CDR2 ANQGSEA. V lost 3 bases to trimming and J lost 2 bases, with 17 bases between them. This CDR3 region has 15 residues.